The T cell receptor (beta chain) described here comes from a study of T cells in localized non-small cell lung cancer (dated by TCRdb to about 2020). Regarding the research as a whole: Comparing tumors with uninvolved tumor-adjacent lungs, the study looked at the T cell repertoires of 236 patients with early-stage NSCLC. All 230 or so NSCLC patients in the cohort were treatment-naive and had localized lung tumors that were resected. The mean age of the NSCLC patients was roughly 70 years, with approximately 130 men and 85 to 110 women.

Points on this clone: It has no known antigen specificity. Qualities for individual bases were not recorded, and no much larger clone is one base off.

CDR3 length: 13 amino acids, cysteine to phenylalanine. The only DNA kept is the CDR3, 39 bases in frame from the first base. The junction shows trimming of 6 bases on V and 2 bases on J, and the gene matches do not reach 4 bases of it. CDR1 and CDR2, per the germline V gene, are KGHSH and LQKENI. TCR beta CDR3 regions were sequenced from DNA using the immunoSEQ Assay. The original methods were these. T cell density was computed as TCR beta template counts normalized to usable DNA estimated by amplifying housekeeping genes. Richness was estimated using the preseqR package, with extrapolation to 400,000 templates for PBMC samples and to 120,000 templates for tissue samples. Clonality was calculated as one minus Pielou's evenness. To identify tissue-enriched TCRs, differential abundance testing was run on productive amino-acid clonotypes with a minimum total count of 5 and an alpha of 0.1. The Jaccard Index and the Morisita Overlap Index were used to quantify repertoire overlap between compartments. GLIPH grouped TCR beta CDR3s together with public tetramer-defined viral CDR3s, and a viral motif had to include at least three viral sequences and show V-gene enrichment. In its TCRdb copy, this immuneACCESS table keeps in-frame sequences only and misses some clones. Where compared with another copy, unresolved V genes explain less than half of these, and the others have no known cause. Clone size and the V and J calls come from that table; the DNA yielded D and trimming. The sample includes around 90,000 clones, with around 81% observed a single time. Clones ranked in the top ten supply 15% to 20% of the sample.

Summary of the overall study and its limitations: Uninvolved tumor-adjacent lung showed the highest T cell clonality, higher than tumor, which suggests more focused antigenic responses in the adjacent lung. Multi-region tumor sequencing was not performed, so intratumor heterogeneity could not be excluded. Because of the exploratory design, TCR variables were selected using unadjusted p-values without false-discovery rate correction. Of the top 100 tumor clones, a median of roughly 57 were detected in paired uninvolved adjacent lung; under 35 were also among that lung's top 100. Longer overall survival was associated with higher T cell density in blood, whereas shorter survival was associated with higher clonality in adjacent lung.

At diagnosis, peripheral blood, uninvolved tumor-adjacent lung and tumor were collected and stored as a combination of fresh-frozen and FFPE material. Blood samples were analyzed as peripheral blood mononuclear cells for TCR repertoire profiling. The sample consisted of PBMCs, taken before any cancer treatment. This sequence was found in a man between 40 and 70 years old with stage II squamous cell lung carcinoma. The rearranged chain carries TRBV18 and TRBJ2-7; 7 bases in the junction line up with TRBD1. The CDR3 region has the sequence CASSPDRTYEQYF. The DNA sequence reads TGTGCCAGCTCGCCGGACAGGACCTACGAGCAGTACTTC.